Listed below are T cell receptor beta chains from one sample, sequenced in a study of breast tumors, draining lymph nodes, adjacent tissues. TCRdb analysed the multiplex PCR reads with MiXCR anew, one entry per CDR3 protein. The table records some 150,000 distinct CDR3 sequences, about 22% of them present only once. Material: axillary lymph node tissue. The source is a female donor with breast cancer. Some clones in this sample may be carry-over from other donors' samples. Each CDR3 is given with its conserved first and last residue. A D gene is named only where the DNA matches it firmly. The size entry is marked missing in some rows and otherwise reads once, few, many or a size class.

abundance: few
d_gene: TRBD2
v_gene: TRBV12-3/TRBV12-4
j_gene: TRBJ2-1
len: 16
CDR3nt: TGTGCCAGCAGCGACAAGCGGGAGACCCCCTGCAATGAGCAGTTCTTC
CDR3aa: CASSDKRETPCNEQFF

abundance: .
d_gene: TRBD1
v_gene: TRBV10-2
j_gene: TRBJ1-6
len: 18
CDR3nt: TGCGCCAGCAGTGAGCTCCCGGGACAGGGGTCCTATAATTCACCCCTCCACTTT
CDR3aa: CASSELPGQGSYNSPLHF

abundance: many
d_gene: .
v_gene: TRBV12-3/TRBV12-4
j_gene: TRBJ2-5
len: 15
CDR3nt: TGTGCCAGCAGTTTAGCACCCCCCGGGGAAGAGACCCAGTACTTC
CDR3aa: CASSLAPPGEETQYF

abundance: few
d_gene: TRBD1
v_gene: TRBV3-1
j_gene: TRBJ2-3
len: 16
CDR3nt: TGTGCCAGCAGCCCTACTGGGACAGGGTTGCCAGATACGCAGTATTTT
CDR3aa: CASSPTGTGLPDTQYF

abundance: many
d_gene: TRBD1
v_gene: TRBV7-9
j_gene: TRBJ2-1
len: 15
CDR3nt: TGTGCCAGCAGCCCGGCCCGGGACAGGGGTCATGAGCAGTTCTTC
CDR3aa: CASSPARDRGHEQFF

abundance: many
d_gene: TRBD1
v_gene: TRBV27
j_gene: TRBJ2-3
len: 16
CDR3nt: TGTGCCAGCAGTTGGGGACAGTCAAGACGCACAGATACGCAGTATTTT
CDR3aa: CASSWGQSRRTDTQYF

abundance: many
d_gene: TRBD2
v_gene: TRBV24-1
j_gene: TRBJ2-3
len: 15
CDR3nt: TGTGCCACCAGTGATCGGGGGAGGGGCACAGATACGCAGTATTTT
CDR3aa: CATSDRGRGTDTQYF

abundance: .
d_gene: TRBD1
v_gene: TRBV28
j_gene: TRBJ1-5
len: 13
CDR3nt: TGTGCGACAGGGGGTACTGGAGGGGGTCCCCAGCATTTT
CDR3aa: CATGGTGGGPQHF

abundance: few
d_gene: TRBD1
v_gene: TRBV30
j_gene: TRBJ2-2
len: 14
CDR3nt: TGTGCCTGGTCGGGACAGGAGAACACCGGGGAGCTGTTTTTT
CDR3aa: CAWSGQENTGELFF

abundance: many
d_gene: TRBD2
v_gene: TRBV5-6
j_gene: TRBJ2-5
len: 14
CDR3nt: TGTGCCAGCAGCTTGGGGGGAGGGCAGGAGACCCAGTACTTC
CDR3aa: CASSLGGGQETQYF

abundance: many
d_gene: .
v_gene: TRBV9
j_gene: TRBJ2-2
len: 16
CDR3nt: TGTGCCAGCAGCGTAGCGGCCAATCCCAACACCGGGGAGCTGTTTTTT
CDR3aa: CASSVAANPNTGELFF

abundance: .
d_gene: .
v_gene: TRBV19
j_gene: TRBJ1-5
len: 15
CDR3nt: TGTGCCAGTAATGAAGGAGCTCATAGCAATCAGCCCCAGCATTTT
CDR3aa: CASNEGAHSNQPQHF

abundance: many
d_gene: .
v_gene: TRBV5-1
j_gene: TRBJ2-2
len: 14
CDR3nt: TGCGCCAGCAGCTTGGCGGGGGAGATCGGGGAGCTGTTTTTT
CDR3aa: CASSLAGEIGELFF

abundance: many
d_gene: .
v_gene: TRBV7-8
j_gene: TRBJ2-3
len: 17
CDR3nt: TGTGCCAGCAGCTTCAGGCCCAGCGGAGGGGCCCCAGATACGCAGTATTTT
CDR3aa: CASSFRPSGGAPDTQYF

abundance: many
d_gene: TRBD2
v_gene: TRBV6-1
j_gene: TRBJ2-1
len: 15
CDR3nt: TGTGCCAGCAGGTTAGCGGGAGACTGGAACAATGAGCAGTTCTTC
CDR3aa: CASRLAGDWNNEQFF

abundance: many
d_gene: .
v_gene: TRBV7-3
j_gene: TRBJ2-3
len: 14
CDR3nt: TGTGCCAGCAGCGCGGGACTCAGCACAGATACGCAGTATTTT
CDR3aa: CASSAGLSTDTQYF

abundance: many
d_gene: .
v_gene: TRBV12-3/TRBV12-4
j_gene: TRBJ2-1
len: 16
CDR3nt: TGTGCCAGCAGTTTAAGATTGGGACAAAGCTACAATGAGCAGTTCTTC
CDR3aa: CASSLRLGQSYNEQFF

abundance: few
d_gene: TRBD1
v_gene: TRBV5-1
j_gene: TRBJ2-7
len: 15
CDR3nt: TGCGCCAGCAGCTTGCCCCGGACAGGGGGCGGCGAGCAGTACTTC
CDR3aa: CASSLPRTGGGEQYF

abundance: many
d_gene: .
v_gene: TRBV5-8
j_gene: TRBJ2-7
len: 14
CDR3nt: TGTGCCAGCAGAGGGACGGCGGACTCCTACGAGCAGTACTTC
CDR3aa: CASRGTADSYEQYF

abundance: .
d_gene: .
v_gene: TRBV3-1
j_gene: TRBJ2-1
len: 15
CDR3nt: TGTGCCAGCAGCGAGGACGGACTCTCCTACAATGAGCAGTTCTTC
CDR3aa: CASSEDGLSYNEQFF

abundance: .
d_gene: .
v_gene: TRBV6-2/TRBV6-3
j_gene: TRBJ1-5
len: 16
CDR3nt: TGTGCCAGCAGCCCCGGGATCGGGGTTGGCAATCAGCCCCAGCATTTT
CDR3aa: CASSPGIGVGNQPQHF

abundance: many
d_gene: TRBD2
v_gene: TRBV24-1
j_gene: TRBJ2-1
len: 16
CDR3nt: TGTGCCACCAGTGATTTGGGACTAGCGGGAGACAATGAGCAGTTCTTC
CDR3aa: CATSDLGLAGDNEQFF

abundance: many
d_gene: .
v_gene: TRBV11-2
j_gene: TRBJ2-7
len: 15
CDR3nt: TGTGCCAGCAGCTTAGATCTTAGCAGGGCCTACGAGCAGTACTTC
CDR3aa: CASSLDLSRAYEQYF

abundance: .
d_gene: TRBD1
v_gene: TRBV5-4
j_gene: TRBJ1-2
len: 14
CDR3nt: TGTGGCAGCAGCTTGGTCGGGACAGGGATTAGCTACACCTTC
CDR3aa: CGSSLVGTGISYTF

abundance: many
d_gene: TRBD2
v_gene: TRBV5-5
j_gene: TRBJ2-7
len: 16
CDR3nt: TGTGCCAGCAGCTTGGCTAGCGGGTCCATCACCTACGAGCAGTACTTC
CDR3aa: CASSLASGSITYEQYF

abundance: few
d_gene: .
v_gene: TRBV25-1
j_gene: TRBJ2-7
len: 14
CDR3nt: TGTGCCAGCACTACCGGGACCTTAGACTACGAGCAGTACTTC
CDR3aa: CASTTGTLDYEQYF

abundance: many
d_gene: .
v_gene: TRBV20-1
j_gene: TRBJ2-3
len: 12
CDR3nt: TGCAGTGCGAGGGACTTCCTGAGTCCGCAGTATTTT
CDR3aa: CSARDFLSPQYF

abundance: .
d_gene: TRBD2
v_gene: TRBV19
j_gene: TRBJ2-1
len: 17
CDR3nt: TGTGCCAGTACCGGGACTAGCGGGAGGTTCCTGAGGGATGAGCAGTTCTTC
CDR3aa: CASTGTSGRFLRDEQFF

abundance: many
d_gene: .
v_gene: TRBV20-1
j_gene: TRBJ2-5
len: 12
CDR3nt: TGCAGTGCTACCAGGGGAGGAGAGACCCAGTACTTC
CDR3aa: CSATRGGETQYF

abundance: .
d_gene: .
v_gene: TRBV6-5
j_gene: TRBJ2-4
len: 13
CDR3nt: TGTGCCAGCAGCAGGGGGGACAAAAACATTCAGTACTTC
CDR3aa: CASSRGDKNIQYF

abundance: few
d_gene: .
v_gene: TRBV19
j_gene: TRBJ1-5
len: 16
CDR3nt: TGTGCCAGTAGTATTTCCCAGTCGAATAGCAATCAGCCCCAGCATTTT
CDR3aa: CASSISQSNSNQPQHF

abundance: many
d_gene: TRBD2
v_gene: TRBV20-1
j_gene: TRBJ2-7
len: 14
CDR3nt: TGCAGTGCTAAAGGACTAGCGGGAGTCAACGAGCAGTACTTC
CDR3aa: CSAKGLAGVNEQYF

abundance: many
d_gene: .
v_gene: TRBV20-1
j_gene: TRBJ1-4
len: 14
CDR3nt: TGCAGTGCTAGTCCGGGCCCCCGGAATGAAAAACTGTTTTTT
CDR3aa: CSASPGPRNEKLFF

abundance: many
d_gene: TRBD2
v_gene: TRBV9
j_gene: TRBJ2-7
len: 15
CDR3nt: TGTGCCAGCAGCGTAGGGGAGGGCCTTTCCTACGAGCAGTACTTC
CDR3aa: CASSVGEGLSYEQYF

abundance: many
d_gene: TRBD1
v_gene: TRBV20-1
j_gene: TRBJ1-3
len: 14
CDR3nt: TGCAGTGCTTTGGACAGGAGCTCTGGAAACACCATATATTTT
CDR3aa: CSALDRSSGNTIYF

abundance: many
d_gene: TRBD2
v_gene: TRBV13
j_gene: TRBJ2-7
len: 16
CDR3nt: TGTGCCAGCAGCTTAGCTCGGACTAGCGGGCATTACGAGCAGTACTTC
CDR3aa: CASSLARTSGHYEQYF

abundance: many
d_gene: TRBD2
v_gene: TRBV20-1
j_gene: TRBJ2-1
len: 14
CDR3nt: TGCAGTGCAGCGCTAGCGGGAGGTCTGAATGAGCAGTTCTTC
CDR3aa: CSAALAGGLNEQFF

abundance: few
d_gene: TRBD2
v_gene: TRBV28
j_gene: TRBJ2-1
len: 16
CDR3nt: TGTGCCAGCAGTTTAGGGGGGGGGAGGAGAGACAATGAGCAGTTCTTC
CDR3aa: CASSLGGGRRDNEQFF

abundance: few
d_gene: TRBD2
v_gene: TRBV3-1
j_gene: TRBJ2-3
len: 18
CDR3nt: TGTGCCAGCAGCCAAGAAGTTCCAGGACTAGCTAGCACAGATACGCAGTATTTT
CDR3aa: CASSQEVPGLASTDTQYF

abundance: many
d_gene: .
v_gene: TRBV6-6
j_gene: TRBJ2-7
len: 11
CDR3nt: TGTGCCAGCAGTTACAAGGGAGAGCAGTACTTC
CDR3aa: CASSYKGEQYF

abundance: many
d_gene: .
v_gene: TRBV11-2
j_gene: TRBJ2-3
len: 14
CDR3nt: TGTGCCAGCAGCTTAACGACAGGCACAGATACGCAGTATTTT
CDR3aa: CASSLTTGTDTQYF

abundance: .
d_gene: TRBD1
v_gene: TRBV20-1
j_gene: TRBJ1-5
len: 14
CDR3nt: TGCAGTGCTAGGGGACAGGATAGCAATCAGCCCCAGCATTTT
CDR3aa: CSARGQDSNQPQHF